The rows below give T cell receptor beta chains drawn from one sample of a study of T cell responses to AZD1222 COVID-19 vaccine. Assay: immunoSEQ multiplex PCR; the TCRdb copy retains only in-frame clones and omits some. The sample records 100,000 to 150,000 clones, roughly 86% being singletons. The sequencing used peripheral blood, collected 28 days after the second AZD1222 dose. Every receptor here comes from an adult who received the AZD1222 COVID-19 vaccine. Each CDR3 is given with its conserved first and last residue. Some rows have no size entry. The others give once, few or many, or a class for an expanded clone.

v_gene	abundance	j_gene	CDR3aa
TRBV6-1	.	TRBJ2-2	CASSEPRDRVLQDTGELFF
TRBV6-5	.	TRBJ2-7	CASRRTVAEQYF
TRBV24-1	.	TRBJ1-4	CATSGLGGLREKLFF
TRBV19	.	TRBJ1-5	CASSHRVDQPQHF
TRBV2	.	TRBJ2-7	CASSSQGYEQYF
TRBV18	once	TRBJ1-3	CASSPYGRISGNTIYF
TRBV7-8	.	TRBJ1-3	CASSPRGAGNTIYF
TRBV11-2	.	TRBJ1-1	CASRGGPQMNTEAFF
TRBV27	.	TRBJ2-3	CASSFRLAGLTTDTQYF
TRBV5-1	.	TRBJ1-1	CASSLQVWTEAFF
TRBV29-1	once	TRBJ2-5	CSATGGAQETQYF
TRBV5-1	.	TRBJ2-2	CASSPGTANTGELFF
TRBV5-1	few	TRBJ1-2	CASSSGTGGDGYTF
TRBV6-2/TRBV6-3	medium-sized	TRBJ2-1	CASSWDSSYNEQFF
TRBV7-2	few	TRBJ1-2	CASSPWGTGSGYTF
TRBV7-2	.	TRBJ1-6	CASSLDAQVSPLHF
TRBV3-1/TRBV3-2	.	TRBJ2-7	CASSQEGGLAGGSSYEQYF
TRBV5-1	.	TRBJ2-3	CASSLVGADTQYF
TRBV6-4	few	TRBJ2-6	CASSEDSSGANVLTF
TRBV5-1	.	TRBJ1-2	CASSDWTGPSIFYGYTF
TRBV6-5	.	TRBJ1-6	CASSSPGQLNSPLHF
TRBV7-9	few	TRBJ1-3	CASSLDRARGNTIYF
TRBV3-1/TRBV3-2	.	TRBJ1-1	CASSQDMGSGSTEAFF
TRBV6-5	.	TRBJ1-6	CASSNAGTYSPLHF
TRBV21-1	once	TRBJ1-5	CASSKGRFLYSNQPQHF
TRBV29-1	.	TRBJ1-2	CSVELSNYGYTF
TRBV6-6	.	TRBJ1-2	CASSPGANYGYTF
TRBV6-2/TRBV6-3	.	TRBJ2-1	CASSPGTSGGADEQFF
TRBV10-3	.	TRBJ1-2	CAITDSGYSLYGYTF
TRBV13	.	TRBJ1-5	CASSLGIRDRYNQPQHF
TRBV5-1	.	TRBJ1-4	CASAGDSNEKLFF
TRBV9	few	TRBJ1-1	CASSVGATIRGGTEAFF
TRBV4-3	.	TRBJ2-7	CASSHIRGVDEQYF
TRBV29-1	.	TRBJ2-6	CSVGTAGANVLTF
TRBV28	.	TRBJ2-7	CASSLLVQGEQYF
TRBV5-6	.	TRBJ2-6	CASSPAGANVLTF
TRBV20-1	once	TRBJ1-1	CSASVPGVPEAFF
TRBV30	few	TRBJ1-5	CAWSVPGTSQHF
TRBV2	.	TRBJ2-5	CASSPGARETQYF
TRBV4-1	.	TRBJ1-2	CASSQDIGGIPGYTF
TRBV9	.	TRBJ1-2	CASSVASGTSPNYGYTF
TRBV10-3	.	TRBJ1-1	CAISESAENGEAFF
TRBV27	.	TRBJ2-1	CASSLEQEYNEQFF
TRBV7-9	.	TRBJ1-3	CASLPWAEDIGNTIYF
TRBV24-1	.	TRBJ1-2	CATSDGTGDRYTF
TRBV6-5	few	TRBJ1-1	CASITGSKAFF
TRBV14	.	TRBJ2-1	CASSQEIGDRDNEQFF
TRBV5-1	.	TRBJ2-2	CASSSFRVQGGELFF
TRBV13	.	TRBJ1-1	CASSPGQGGEAFF
TRBV5-1	.	TRBJ2-1	CASSLVSGAGSYNEQFF
TRBV5-1	.	TRBJ2-2	CASRPLSANTGELFF
TRBV19	.	TRBJ1-2	CATTGTQGRYGYTF
TRBV19	.	TRBJ1-2	CASSPTAFYGYTF
TRBV6-4	few	TRBJ1-6	CASSDSFNSPLHF
TRBV9	.	TRBJ1-3	CASSTGQGGYGNTIYF